This T cell receptor beta chain is drawn from a study of T-cell memory formation after mild COVID-19. For the study at large: In these data, TCR clusters were largely donor specific. Overall study results and limits: Pre-infection memory carried some responding clones, suggesting that cross-reactive memory joined. Among CD4+ contracting clones, most were CM and EM, and CD8+ ones EMRA.

This clonotype was observed a few times. The antigen remains unidentified. Trimming shortened V by 3 bases and J by 0 bases, and 8 bases separated the two germline ends. This CDR3 contains 14 residues. TCRdb passed the 5' RACE reads through MiXCR, listing each CDR3 protein once. The sample records around 450,000 distinct CDR3 sequences, approximately 20% being singletons. V usage is TRBV12-3 or TRBV12-4 and J usage is TRBJ1-1; D unresolved. This clonotype was sampled from an adult woman who had mild COVID-19 (a few samples of this study predate the infection). Cell type and time point are not known. Sequenced sample: PBMCs or a T cell subset sorted from them (not recorded which). This chain's CDR3 is CASSFTALNTEAFF. The CDR3 DNA follows: TGTGCCAGCAGTTTCACGGCTTTGAACACTGAAGCTTTCTTT.